One T cell receptor (beta chain) is described in this entry. Trimming at V came to 1 base and at J to 7 bases, leaving 8 bases not matched to a gene. CDR1 and CDR2 from the germline V gene are LGHDT and YNNKEL (reference sequence). The CDR3 covers 15 residues. The source of the sample is a study of blood T cell repertoires in COVID-19. Overall study: From T cells, B-cell-depleted T cells, or PBMCs came the material, which was cDNA or gDNA.

Profiled with immunoSEQ multiplex PCR; TCRdb holds only in-frame clones, not every one. This sample has some 210,000 clones, with approximately 81% found just once. The sequenced sample was PBMCs or T cells enriched from blood (not recorded which). The chain joins TRBV3-1 (or the pseudogene TRBV3-2) to TRBJ2-7; 9 bases align to TRBD2. The origin of this receptor is a woman in her 50s with acute COVID-19. This CDR3 is CASSQGGLAKSEQYF. CDR3 bases: TGTGCCAGCAGCCAAGGGGGACTAGCTAAGTCAGAGCAGTACTTC.